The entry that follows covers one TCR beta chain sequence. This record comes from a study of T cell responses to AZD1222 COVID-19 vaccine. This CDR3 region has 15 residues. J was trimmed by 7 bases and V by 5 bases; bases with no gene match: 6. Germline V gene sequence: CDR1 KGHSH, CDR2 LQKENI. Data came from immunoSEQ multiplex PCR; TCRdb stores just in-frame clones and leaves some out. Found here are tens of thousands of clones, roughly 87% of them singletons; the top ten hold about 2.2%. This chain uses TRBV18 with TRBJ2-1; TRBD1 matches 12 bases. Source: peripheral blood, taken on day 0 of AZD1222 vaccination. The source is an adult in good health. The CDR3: CASSRGQGAWNEQFF. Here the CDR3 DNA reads TGTGCCAGCTCAAGGGGACAGGGGGCTTGGAATGAGCAGTTCTTC.